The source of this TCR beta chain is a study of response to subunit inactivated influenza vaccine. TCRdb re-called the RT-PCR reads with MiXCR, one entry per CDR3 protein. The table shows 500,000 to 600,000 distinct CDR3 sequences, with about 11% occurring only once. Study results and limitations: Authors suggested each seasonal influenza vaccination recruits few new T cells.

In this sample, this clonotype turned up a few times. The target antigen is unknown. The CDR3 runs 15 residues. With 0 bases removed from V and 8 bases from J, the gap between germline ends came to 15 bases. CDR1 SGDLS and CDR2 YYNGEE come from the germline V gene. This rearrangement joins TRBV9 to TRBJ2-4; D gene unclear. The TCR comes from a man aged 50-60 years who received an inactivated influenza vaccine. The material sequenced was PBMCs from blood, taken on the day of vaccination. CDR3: CASSVGFTERDIQYF. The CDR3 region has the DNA TGTGCCAGCAGCGTAGGTTTCACAGAACGAGACATTCAGTACTTC.